This T cell receptor (beta chain) emerged from a study of molecular identifiers for immune sequencing clone quantification (dated by TCRdb to 2017 to 2018). Some background on the complete study: For a replicate experiment, RNA from roughly 18,000 or 92,000 naive CD8 T cells was divided into five aliquots, and four of the five aliquots were sequenced. The study was a methods study using CD8 T cells to benchmark molecular-identifier clustering-based TCR repertoire sequencing (MIDCIRS) and TCR RNA copy counting. On the study overall, not on this receptor specifically: Highly expanded clone sizes could be underestimated if identical TCR molecules share a barcode. Spiked-in Jurkat TCR RNA equal to a single cell's worth was reported to be detectable even within 1,100,000 naive CD8 T cells. The naive libraries included spiked-in Jurkat TCR RNA (around nine copies' worth), and this Jurkat TCR RNA is not part of the donor repertoire. Modeling estimated roughly 3 recovered TCR RNA copies per cell, compared with about 10 by digital PCR, which implies 25% to 30% capture efficiency. In CMV-specific effector cells, over 99% of molecules were held by clones above 20 RNA copies, whereas under 1% of molecules were held by such clones in naive cells. When barcode sub-clustering was not used, chimeric consensus sequences inflated TCR diversity, with chimeras reaching as high as 47%.

To prepare the library, PCR was applied. Instrument on record: Illumina HiSeq 4000. Bulk TCR libraries were made following a previously described method, with the TCR primers given in Table S5. Total RNA was purified with the Qiagen AllPrep DNA/RNA kit. Before analysis, reads from multiple sequencing runs of the same library were pooled. Concerning the study's data processing: Reads were retained only if their TCR constant sequence matched exactly, and those retained reads were trimmed to 150 nt and grouped according to their 12-nt molecular barcodes. Within each barcode group, reads were sub-clustered at a 15% Levenshtein threshold, and quality-weighted consensus sequences were built per RNA molecule. Non-functional sequences were excluded, and lower-count sequences lying one edit away from another sequence were also excluded. Barcode sub-clusters with fewer than 20% of the maximum read count were removed, based on fitting two negative binomial distributions. TCRdb reran the public reads through fastp at Q25 and MiXCR, keeping productive beta chains. Rows with one shared CDR3 protein collapse into an entry with the most common genes and DNA. None of the V and J calls come from the authors' own analysis; TCRdb made them. The sample yields a few hundred thousand distinct CDR3 sequences; about a fifth were counted once. The top ten constitute 0.7% to 1% of the sample.

The cysteine opens and the phenylalanine closes a CDR3 of 16 amino acids. Left in the record is the CDR3 DNA by itself, 48 bases read in frame from the first base. The germline V gene provides CDR1 LGHNA and CDR2 YSLEER. The trim is 0 bases for V and 2 bases for J, with a gap of 12 bases between the germline ends. Naive CD8 T cell libraries were made from 20,000 to 1,000,000 sorted cells using 10%, 30% or 50% of purified RNA. Naive CD8 T cells were FACS-sorted as CD8+CD4-CCR7+CD45RA+ on a BD FACSAria II into RLT Plus buffer. To test detection sensitivity, Jurkat RNA equal to 9 to 10 TCR copies was added to samples of 20,000-1,000,000 naive CD8 T cells. Enrichment of CD8 T cells was performed with RosetteSep CD8+ T Cell Enrichment Cocktail and Ficoll-Paque, after which ACK red cell lysis was carried out. This clonotype was observed at least ten times. Its target antigen remains unknown. It has no much larger one-base neighbor in the sample; base qualities were not kept.

This clonotype was sampled from a human donor in good health. Some libraries in this study had Jurkat cell RNA spiked in. Sequenced input: naive CD8+ T cells from blood, with Jurkat cell RNA spiked in. The cell subset or site label for this specimen denotes: FACS-sorted CD8+CD4-CCR7+CD45RA+ naive T cells. This chain is built from TRBV4-3 and TRBJ2-3; a confident D gene designation cannot be given. The nucleotide sequence reads as follows: TGCGCCAGCAGCCAAGATACCCCTAACATCACAGATACGCAGTATTTT. Translated, it reads CASSQDTPNITDTQYF.